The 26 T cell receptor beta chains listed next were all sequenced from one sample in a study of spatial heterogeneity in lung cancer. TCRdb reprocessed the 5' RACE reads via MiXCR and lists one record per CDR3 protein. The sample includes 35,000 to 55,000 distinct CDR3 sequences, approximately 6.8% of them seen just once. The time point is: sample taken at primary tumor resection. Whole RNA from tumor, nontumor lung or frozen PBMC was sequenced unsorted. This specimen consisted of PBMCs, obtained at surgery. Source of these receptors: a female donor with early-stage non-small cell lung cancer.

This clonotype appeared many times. Here the CDR3 DNA reads TGTGCCAGCAGTTTAGGAGGAGCTTATCAGCCCCAGCATTTT. As protein: CASSLGGAYQPQHF. The gene calls are TRBV27 and TRBJ1-5; no definite D call. The germline V gene has CDR1 MNHEY and CDR2 SMNVEV (reference sequence). This CDR3 has 14 amino acids. V was cut by 2 bases and J by 5 bases, with 10 bases left in between.

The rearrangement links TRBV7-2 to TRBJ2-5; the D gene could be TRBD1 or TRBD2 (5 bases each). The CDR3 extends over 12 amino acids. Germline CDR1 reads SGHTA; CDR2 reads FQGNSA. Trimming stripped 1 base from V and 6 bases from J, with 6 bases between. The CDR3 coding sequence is TGTGCCAGCAGCTTAGGGGGACAGACCCAGTACTTC. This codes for CASSLGGQTQYF.

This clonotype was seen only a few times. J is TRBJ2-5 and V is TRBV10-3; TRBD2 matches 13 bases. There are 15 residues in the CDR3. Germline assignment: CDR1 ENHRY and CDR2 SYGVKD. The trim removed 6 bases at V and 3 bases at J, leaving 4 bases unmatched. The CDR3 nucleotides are TGTGCCATCAGCCCGGGGACTAGCGGGGAAGAGACCCAGTACTTC. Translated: CAISPGTSGEETQYF.

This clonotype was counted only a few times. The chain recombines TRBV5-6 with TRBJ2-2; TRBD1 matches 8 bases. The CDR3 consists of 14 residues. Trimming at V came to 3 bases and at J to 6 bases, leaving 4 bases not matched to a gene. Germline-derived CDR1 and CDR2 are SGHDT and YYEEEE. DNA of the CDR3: TGTGCCAGCAGCTCGTTACAGGGGGCCGGGGAGCTGTTTTTT. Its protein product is CASSSLQGAGELFF.

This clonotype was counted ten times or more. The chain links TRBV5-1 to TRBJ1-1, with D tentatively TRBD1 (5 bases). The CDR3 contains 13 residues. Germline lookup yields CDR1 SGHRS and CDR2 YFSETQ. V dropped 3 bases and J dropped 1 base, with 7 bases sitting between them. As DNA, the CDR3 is TGCGCCAGCAGCTGGGGGTCGAACACTGAAGCTTTCTTT. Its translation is CASSWGSNTEAFF.

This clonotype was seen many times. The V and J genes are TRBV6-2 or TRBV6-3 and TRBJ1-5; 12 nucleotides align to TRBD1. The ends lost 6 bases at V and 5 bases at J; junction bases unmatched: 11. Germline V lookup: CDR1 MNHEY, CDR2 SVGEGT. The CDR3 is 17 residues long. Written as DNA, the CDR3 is TGTGCCAGCAGGACGGGACAGGGGGCTCTAAAAGATCAGCCCCAGCATTTT. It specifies CASRTGQGALKDQPQHF.

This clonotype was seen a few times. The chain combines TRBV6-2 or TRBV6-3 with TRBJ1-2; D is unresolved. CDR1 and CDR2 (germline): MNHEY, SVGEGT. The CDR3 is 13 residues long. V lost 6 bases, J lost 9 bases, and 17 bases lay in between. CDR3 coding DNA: TGTGCCAGCAGATTCGGGAGTTTTCCGAGCTACACCTTC. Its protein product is CASRFGSFPSYTF.

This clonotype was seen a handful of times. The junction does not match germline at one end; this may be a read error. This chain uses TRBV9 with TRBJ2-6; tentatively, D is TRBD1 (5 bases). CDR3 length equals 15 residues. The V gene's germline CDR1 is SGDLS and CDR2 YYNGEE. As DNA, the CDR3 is TGTGCCAGCAGCGTAAGGGTATCTGGGGCCAACGTCCCGACTTTC. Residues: CASSVRVSGANVPTF.

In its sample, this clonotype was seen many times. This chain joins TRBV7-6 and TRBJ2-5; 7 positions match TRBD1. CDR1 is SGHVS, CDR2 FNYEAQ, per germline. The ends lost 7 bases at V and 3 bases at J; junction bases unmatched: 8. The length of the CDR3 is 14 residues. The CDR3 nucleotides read TGTGCCAGCACCCGAGGGGGCCCAAAAGAGACCCAGTACTTC. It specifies CASTRGGPKETQYF.

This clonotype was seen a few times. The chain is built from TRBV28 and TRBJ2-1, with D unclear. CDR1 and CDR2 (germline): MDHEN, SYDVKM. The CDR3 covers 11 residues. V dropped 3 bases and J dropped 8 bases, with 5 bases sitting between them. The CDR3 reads CASSFLHEQFF. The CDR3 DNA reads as TGTGCCAGCAGTTTTTTGCATGAGCAGTTCTTC.

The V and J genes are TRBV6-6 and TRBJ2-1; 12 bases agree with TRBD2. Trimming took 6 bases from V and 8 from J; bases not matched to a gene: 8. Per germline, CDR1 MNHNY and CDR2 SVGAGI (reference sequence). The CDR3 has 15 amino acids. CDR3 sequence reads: CASRALAGGRDEQFF. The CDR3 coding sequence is TGTGCCAGCAGAGCTCTAGCGGGGGGGCGAGATGAGCAGTTCTTC.

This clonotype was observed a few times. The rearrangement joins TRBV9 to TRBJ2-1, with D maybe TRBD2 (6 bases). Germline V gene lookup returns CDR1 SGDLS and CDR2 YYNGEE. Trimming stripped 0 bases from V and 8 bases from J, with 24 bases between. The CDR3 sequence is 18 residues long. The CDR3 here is CASSVGNGGSSTMDEQFF. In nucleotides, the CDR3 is TGTGCCAGCAGCGTAGGAAATGGGGGGAGCTCTACTATGGATGAGCAGTTCTTC.

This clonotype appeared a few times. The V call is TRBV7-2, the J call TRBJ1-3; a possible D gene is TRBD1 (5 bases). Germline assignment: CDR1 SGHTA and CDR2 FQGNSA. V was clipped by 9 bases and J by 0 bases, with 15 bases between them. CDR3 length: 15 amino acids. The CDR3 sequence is CARESGVSSGNTIYF. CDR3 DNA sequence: TGTGCCAGGGAGTCGGGGGTTTCCTCTGGAAACACCATATATTTT.

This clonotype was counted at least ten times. The CDR3 region is CASSQELAGANTGELFF. The CDR3, as DNA: TGCGCCAGCAGCCAAGAACTAGCGGGGGCGAACACCGGGGAGCTGTTTTTT. The rearrangement links TRBV4-1 to TRBJ2-2, with 11 bases aligning to TRBD2. J was trimmed by 0 bases and V by 0 bases; bases with no gene match: 0. The CDR3 runs to 17 residues. Germline assignment: CDR1 MGHRA and CDR2 YSYEKL.

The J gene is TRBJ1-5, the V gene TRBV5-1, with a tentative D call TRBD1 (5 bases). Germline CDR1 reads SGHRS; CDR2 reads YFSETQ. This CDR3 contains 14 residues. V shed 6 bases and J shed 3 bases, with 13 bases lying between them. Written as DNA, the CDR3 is TGCGCCAGCAAGATCGCAGGGATCAATCAGCCCCAGCATTTT. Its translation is CASKIAGINQPQHF.

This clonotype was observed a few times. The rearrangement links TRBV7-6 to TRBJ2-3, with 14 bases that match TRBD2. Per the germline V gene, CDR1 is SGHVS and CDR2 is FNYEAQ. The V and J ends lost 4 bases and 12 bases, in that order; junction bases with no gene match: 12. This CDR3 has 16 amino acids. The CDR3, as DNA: TGTGCCAGCAGCTCTGGACTAGCGGGGGGACTACTGGGTCAGTATTTT. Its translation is CASSSGLAGGLLGQYF.

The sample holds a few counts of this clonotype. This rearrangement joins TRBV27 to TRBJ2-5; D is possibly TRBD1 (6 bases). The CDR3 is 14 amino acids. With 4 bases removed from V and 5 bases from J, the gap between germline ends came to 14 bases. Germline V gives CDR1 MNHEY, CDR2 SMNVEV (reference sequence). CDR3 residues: CASSSQGTGETQYF. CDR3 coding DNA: TGTGCCAGCAGTTCACAGGGTACGGGGGAGACCCAGTACTTC.

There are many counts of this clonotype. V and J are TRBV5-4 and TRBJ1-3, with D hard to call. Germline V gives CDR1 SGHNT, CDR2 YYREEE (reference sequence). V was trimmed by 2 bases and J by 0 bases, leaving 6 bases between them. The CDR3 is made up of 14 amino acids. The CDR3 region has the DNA TGTGCCAGCAGCTTCAAGAGCTCTGGAAACACCATATATTTT. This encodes CASSFKSSGNTIYF.

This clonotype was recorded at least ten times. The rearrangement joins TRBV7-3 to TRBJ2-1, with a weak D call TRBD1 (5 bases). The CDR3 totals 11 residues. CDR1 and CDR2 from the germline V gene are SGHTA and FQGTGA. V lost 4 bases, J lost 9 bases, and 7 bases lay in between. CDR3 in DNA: TGTGCCAGCAGCTCCCAGGGTGAGCAGTTCTTC. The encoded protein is CASSSQGEQFF. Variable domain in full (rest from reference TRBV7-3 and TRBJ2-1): GAGVSQTPSNKVTEKGKYVELRCDPISGHTALYWYRQSLGQGPEFLIYFQGTGAADDSGLPNDRFFAVRPEGSVSTLKIQRTERGDSAVYLCASSSQGEQFFGPGTRLTVL.

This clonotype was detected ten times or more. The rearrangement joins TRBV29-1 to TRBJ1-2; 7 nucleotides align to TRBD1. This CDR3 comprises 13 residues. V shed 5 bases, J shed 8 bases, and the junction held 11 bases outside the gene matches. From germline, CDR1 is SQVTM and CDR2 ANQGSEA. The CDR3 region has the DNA TGCAGCGTTAACAGGGGATCCTTGGGGGGCTACACCTTC. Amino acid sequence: CSVNRGSLGGYTF.

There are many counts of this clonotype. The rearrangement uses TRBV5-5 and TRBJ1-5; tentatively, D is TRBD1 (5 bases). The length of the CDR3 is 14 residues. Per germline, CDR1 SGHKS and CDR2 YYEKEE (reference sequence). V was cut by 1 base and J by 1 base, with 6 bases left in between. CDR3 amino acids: CASSLWGSNQPQHF. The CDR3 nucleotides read TGTGCCAGCAGCTTGTGGGGGAGCAATCAGCCCCAGCATTTT.

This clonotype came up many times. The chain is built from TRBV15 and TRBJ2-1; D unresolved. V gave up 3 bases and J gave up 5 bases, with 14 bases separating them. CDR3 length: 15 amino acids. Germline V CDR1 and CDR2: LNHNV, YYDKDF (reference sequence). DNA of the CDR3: TGTGCCACCAGCAGTCAAAGGTCGATGAACAATGAGCAGTTCTTC. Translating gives CATSSQRSMNNEQFF.

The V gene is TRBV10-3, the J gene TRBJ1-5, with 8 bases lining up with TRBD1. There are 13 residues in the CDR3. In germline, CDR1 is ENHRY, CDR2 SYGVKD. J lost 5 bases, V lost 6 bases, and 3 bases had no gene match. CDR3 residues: CAIRDREYQPQHF. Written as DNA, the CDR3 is TGTGCCATCAGGGACAGGGAATATCAGCCCCAGCATTTT.

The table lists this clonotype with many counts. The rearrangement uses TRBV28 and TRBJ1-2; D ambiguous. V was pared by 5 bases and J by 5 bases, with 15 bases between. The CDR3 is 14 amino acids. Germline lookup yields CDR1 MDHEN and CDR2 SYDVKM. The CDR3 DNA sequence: TGTGCCAGCAGTGGGAGCAAGGACCATTATGGCTACACCTTC. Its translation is CASSGSKDHYGYTF.

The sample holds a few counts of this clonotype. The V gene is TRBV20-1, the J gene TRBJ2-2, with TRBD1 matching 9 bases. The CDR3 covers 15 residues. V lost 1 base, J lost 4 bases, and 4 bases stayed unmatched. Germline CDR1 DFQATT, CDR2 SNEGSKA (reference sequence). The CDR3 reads CSARGQGVVTGELFF. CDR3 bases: TGCAGTGCTAGAGGACAGGGGGTTGTCACCGGGGAGCTGTTTTTT.

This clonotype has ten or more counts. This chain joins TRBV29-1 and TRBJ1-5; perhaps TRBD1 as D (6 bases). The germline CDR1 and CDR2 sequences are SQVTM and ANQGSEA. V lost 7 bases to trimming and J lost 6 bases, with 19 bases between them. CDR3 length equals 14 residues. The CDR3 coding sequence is TGCAGCGCGGTAGTTCAGGGGACGGCTCAGCCCCAGCATTTT. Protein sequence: CSAVVQGTAQPQHF.